The TCR beta chain described here comes from a study of identical twins. Trimming cost V 3 bases and J 5 bases; bases outside gene matches: 7. Germline CDR1 and CDR2: DFQATT and SNEGSKA (reference sequence). The CDR3 consists of 14 residues. TCRdb processed the 5' RACE reads anew with MiXCR; each CDR3 protein has one entry. Among around 680,000 distinct CDR3 sequences listed, less than 10% were seen once. The same specimen was also included in a second study, on yellow fever vaccine responses in identical twins.

The sequenced material came from PBMCs. The receptor was derived from a woman under 30 in good health. This chain connects TRBV20-1 to TRBJ2-5; 9 bases align to TRBD2. In nucleotides, the CDR3 is TGCAGTGCTAGGATAGCGGGAGTGCGGGAGACCCAGTACTTC. Translating gives CSARIAGVRETQYF.